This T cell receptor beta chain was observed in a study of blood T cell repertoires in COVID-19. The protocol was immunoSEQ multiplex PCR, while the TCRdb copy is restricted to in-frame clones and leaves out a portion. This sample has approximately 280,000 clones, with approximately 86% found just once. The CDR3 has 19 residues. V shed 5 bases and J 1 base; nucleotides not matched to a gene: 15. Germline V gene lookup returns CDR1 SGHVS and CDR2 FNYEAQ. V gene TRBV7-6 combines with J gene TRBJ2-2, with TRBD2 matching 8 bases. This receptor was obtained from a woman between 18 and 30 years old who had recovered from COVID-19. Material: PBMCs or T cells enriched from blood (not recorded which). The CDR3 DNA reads TGTGCCAGCAGCATTAGTGCCCCCTTAGCGGGATGGAACACCGGGGAGCTGTTTTTT. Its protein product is CASSISAPLAGWNTGELFF.